What follows describes a single T cell receptor beta chain. These data belong to a study of cytomegalovirus exposure and HLA in healthy donors. Generated by immunoSEQ multiplex PCR, the TCRdb table keeps only in-frame clones and is missing some. The sample lists over 150,000 clones; about 90% were seen once. V was cut by 3 bases and J by 2 bases, with 10 bases left in between. Looked up from germline, CDR1 is SGHAT and CDR2 is FQNNGV. This CDR3 has 14 amino acids. The rearrangement joins TRBV11-2 to TRBJ2-5, with D unclear. The specimen sequenced was PBMCs. This sequence was found in a man aged 18 to 30 in good health and CMV-seropositive. CDR3 loop: CASSFGSSQETQYF. The CDR3 region has the DNA TGTGCCAGCAGCTTCGGGTCAAGTCAAGAGACCCAGTACTTC.